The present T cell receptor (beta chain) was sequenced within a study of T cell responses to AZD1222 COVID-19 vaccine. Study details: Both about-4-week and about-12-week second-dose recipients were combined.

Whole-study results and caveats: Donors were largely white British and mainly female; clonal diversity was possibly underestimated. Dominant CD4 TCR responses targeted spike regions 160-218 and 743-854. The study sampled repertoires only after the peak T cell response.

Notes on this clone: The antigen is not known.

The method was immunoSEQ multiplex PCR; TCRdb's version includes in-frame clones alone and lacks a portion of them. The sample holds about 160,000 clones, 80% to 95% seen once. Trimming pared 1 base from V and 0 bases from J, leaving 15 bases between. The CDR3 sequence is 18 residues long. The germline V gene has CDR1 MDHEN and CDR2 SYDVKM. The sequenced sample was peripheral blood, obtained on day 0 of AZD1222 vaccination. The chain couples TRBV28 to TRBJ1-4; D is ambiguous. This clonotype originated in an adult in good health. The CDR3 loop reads CASSLFGVRTPTNEKLFF. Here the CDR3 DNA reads TGTGCCAGCAGTTTATTCGGAGTCAGGACCCCAACTAATGAAAAACTGTTTTTT.